This T cell receptor (beta chain) came from a study of blood T cells in healthy people across ages. CDR1 and CDR2 from the germline V gene are MNHEY and SVGEGT. The CDR3 length is 13 residues. A second PCR, run for roughly 7 to 11 cycles, used a sample-barcoded 5' primer plus a J-beta primer mix. TCRdb independently ran MiXCR on the 5' RACE reads; one entry per CDR3 protein. Altogether about 690,000 distinct CDR3 sequences are present, 40% to 50% being singletons, with the ten largest covering around 30%. This sequence joins TRBV6-2 or TRBV6-3 and TRBJ2-1, with 8 nucleotides matching TRBD1. The closer fit of TRBJ2-7 to the DNA end suggests the J call may be wrong. The clonotype originates from an elderly man in good health. The sequenced material came from blood. For the CDR3, the DNA is TGTGCCAGCAGCAGGACAGGGCGGGTCGAGCAGTACTTC. Encoded protein: CASSRTGRVEQYF.